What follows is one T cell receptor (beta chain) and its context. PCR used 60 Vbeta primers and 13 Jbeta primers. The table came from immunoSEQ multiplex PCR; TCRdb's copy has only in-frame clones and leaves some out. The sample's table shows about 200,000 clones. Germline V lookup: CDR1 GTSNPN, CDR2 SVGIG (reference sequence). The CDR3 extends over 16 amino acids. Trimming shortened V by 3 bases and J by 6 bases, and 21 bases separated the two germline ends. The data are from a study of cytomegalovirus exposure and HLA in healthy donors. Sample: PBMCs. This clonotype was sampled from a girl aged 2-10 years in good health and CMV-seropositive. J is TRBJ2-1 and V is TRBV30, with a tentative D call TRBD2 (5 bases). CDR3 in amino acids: CAWSATPQLVPNEQFF. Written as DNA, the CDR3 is TGTGCCTGGAGCGCCACACCTCAACTAGTTCCCAATGAGCAGTTCTTC.